This T cell receptor (beta chain) was captured in a study of T cell responses to AZD1222 COVID-19 vaccine. Study-level results: Females outnumbered males among donors, who were mostly white British; clonal diversity was possibly underestimated. The span of vaccine-associated CD4 TCRs extended across spike, with dominance at 160-218 and 743-854. Repertoire sampling was restricted to post-peak T cell response timepoints. Baseline serostatus was positive in only a handful of AZD1222 recipients.

The method was immunoSEQ multiplex PCR; TCRdb's version includes in-frame clones alone and lacks a portion of them. The repertoire holds about 150,000 clones, with under 95% as singletons. On this clone: Antigen unknown.

Germline V gene data show CDR1 as SGHVS and CDR2 as FQNEAQ. The ends lost 4 bases at V and 3 bases at J; junction bases unmatched: 8. This CDR3 region has 16 residues. Sequencing was performed on peripheral blood, taken on day 0 of MenACWY control vaccination. This TCR came from an adult in good health. The chain carries TRBV7-8 and TRBJ1-5, with 8 bases aligning to TRBD1. Here the CDR3 DNA reads TGTGCCAGCAGCTCCAACCCGGGACAGGCCAATCAGCCCCAGCATTTT. It is translated as CASSSNPGQANQPQHF.